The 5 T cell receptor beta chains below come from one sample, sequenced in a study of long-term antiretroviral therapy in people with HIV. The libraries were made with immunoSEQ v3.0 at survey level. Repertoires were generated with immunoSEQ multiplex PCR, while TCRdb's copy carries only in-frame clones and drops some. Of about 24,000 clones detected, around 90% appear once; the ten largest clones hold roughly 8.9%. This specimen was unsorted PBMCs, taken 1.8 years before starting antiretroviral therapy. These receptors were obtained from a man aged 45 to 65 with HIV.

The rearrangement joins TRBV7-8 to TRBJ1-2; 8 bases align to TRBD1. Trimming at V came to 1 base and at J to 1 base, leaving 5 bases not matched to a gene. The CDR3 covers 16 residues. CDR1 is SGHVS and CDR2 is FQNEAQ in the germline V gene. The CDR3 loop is CASSLDAGGSNYGYTF. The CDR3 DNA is TGTGCCAGCAGCTTAGATGCAGGGGGCAGTAACTATGGCTACACCTTC.

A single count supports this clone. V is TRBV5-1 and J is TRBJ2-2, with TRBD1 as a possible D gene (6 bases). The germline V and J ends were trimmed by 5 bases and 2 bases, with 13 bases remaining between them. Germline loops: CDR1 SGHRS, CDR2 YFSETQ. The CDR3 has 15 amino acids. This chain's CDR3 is CASRLGDTNTGELFF. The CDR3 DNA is TGCGCCAGCAGGCTGGGGGACACCAACACCGGGGAGCTGTTTTTT.

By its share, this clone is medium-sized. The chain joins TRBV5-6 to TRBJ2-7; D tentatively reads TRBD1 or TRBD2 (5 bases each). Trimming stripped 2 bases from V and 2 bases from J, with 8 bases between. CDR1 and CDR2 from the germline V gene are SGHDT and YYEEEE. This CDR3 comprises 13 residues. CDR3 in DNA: TGTGCCAGCAGCTTAGGGACCCCCTACGAGCAGTACTTC. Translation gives CASSLGTPYEQYF. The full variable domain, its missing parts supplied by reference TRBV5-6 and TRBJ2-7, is DAGVTQSPTHLIKTRGQQVTLRCSPKSGHDTVSWYQQALGQGPQFIFQYYEEEERQRGNFPDRFSGHQFPNYSSELNVNALLLGDSALYLCASSLGTPYEQYFGPGTRLTVT.

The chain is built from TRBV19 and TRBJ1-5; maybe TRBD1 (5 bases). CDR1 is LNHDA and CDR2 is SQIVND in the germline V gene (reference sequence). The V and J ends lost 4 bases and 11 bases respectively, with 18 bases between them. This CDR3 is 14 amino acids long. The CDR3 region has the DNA TGTGCCAGTAGTAGGGACTCCATATTGTCAGCCCAGCATTTT. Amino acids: CASSRDSILSAQHF.

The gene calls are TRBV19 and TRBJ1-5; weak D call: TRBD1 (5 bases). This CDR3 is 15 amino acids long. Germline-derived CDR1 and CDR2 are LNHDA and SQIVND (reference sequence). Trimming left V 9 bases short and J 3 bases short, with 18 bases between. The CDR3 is CASSDGAAINQPQHF. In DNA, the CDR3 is TGTGCCAGCTCCGACGGGGCAGCAATCAATCAGCCCCAGCATTTT.